This TCR beta chain was profiled in a study of PD-L1 blockade in urothelial cancer. Study at large: In the patient group, twenty-five of 29 were males with bladder-origin urothelial cancer. Prior regimens of chemotherapy numbered 0 to 3 per patient. Samples of blood were analyzed 3 weeks (second dose) and 6 weeks after treatment start.

The repertoire was sequenced with immunoSEQ multiplex PCR; TCRdb's copy has only in-frame clones and lacks some. The data hold some 28,000 clones, with 80% observed a single time. With 1 base clipped from V and 3 bases from J, the junction kept 5 bases outside the gene matches. The CDR3 is 15 amino acids. From germline, CDR1 is MGHRA and CDR2 YSYEKL. All patients carried locally advanced or metastatic urothelial carcinoma. The sequence was obtained from a man aged 45-65 years with urothelial cancer. The sequences come from PBMCs, collected around atezolizumab (anti-PD-L1) treatment. The rearrangement uses TRBV4-1 and TRBJ1-2; 7 nucleotides line up with TRBD1. The CDR3: CASSQALDRYYGYTF. Here the CDR3 DNA reads TGCGCCAGCAGCCAAGCCCTGGACAGGTACTATGGCTACACCTTC.